These 25 T cell receptor beta chains came from one sample sequenced in a study of early T cells in non-severe SARS-CoV-2 infection. TCRdb re-called the 5' RACE reads with MiXCR, one entry per CDR3 protein. Altogether tens of thousands of distinct CDR3 sequences are present, about 5.3% being singletons, with the ten largest covering 6% to 6.5%. Sample: whole blood, taken at baseline. Receptors originate from an adult who was a healthcare worker with PCR-confirmed SARS-CoV-2 infection or an uninfected control (not recorded which).

The chain carries TRBV6-6 and TRBJ2-7; no reliable D call. This CDR3 has 15 residues. V lost 7 bases, J lost 2 bases, and 18 bases lay in between. Germline V lookup: CDR1 MNHNY, CDR2 SVGAGI (reference sequence). The CDR3 protein is CASNNQLHSAYEQYV. The CDR3 DNA reads TGTGCCAGCAACAATCAGCTACACAGCGCCTACGAGCAGTACGTC.

This clonotype showed up many times. The J gene is TRBJ2-1, the V gene TRBV20-1; maybe TRBD1 (6 bases). The CDR3 sequence is 15 residues long. Per germline, CDR1 DFQATT and CDR2 SNEGSKA (reference sequence). V was cut by 6 bases and J by 3 bases, with 18 bases left in between. DNA for the CDR3: TGCAGTGCCGAGAACCCTAGCAGGGGCTACAATGAGCAGTTCTTC. The encoded protein is CSAENPSRGYNEQFF.

The chain employs TRBV12-3 or TRBV12-4 and TRBJ1-2; 7 bases map to TRBD1. V was clipped by 0 bases and J by 2 bases; unmatched bases: 0. The CDR3 is 14 residues long. The CDR3 coding sequence is TGTGCCAGCAGTTTAGCGGGACAGAACTATGGCTACACCTTC. It is translated as CASSLAGQNYGYTF.

This clonotype was seen at least ten times. The J gene is TRBJ2-7, the V gene TRBV11-3; D uncertain. The CDR3 extends over 16 amino acids. V lost 2 bases to trimming and J lost 2 bases, with 16 bases between them. CDR1 and CDR2 (germline): SGHNT, YENEEA. The CDR3 loop is CASSLSGRTAAYEQYF. The CDR3 coding sequence is TGTGCCAGCAGCTTATCCGGTCGGACGGCCGCCTACGAGCAGTACTTC.

Only a few counts were recorded for this clonotype. The chain has TRBV7-6 and TRBJ1-1; D uncertain. Trimming left V 3 bases short and J 3 bases short, with 8 bases between. The V gene's germline CDR1 is SGHVS and CDR2 FNYEAQ. The CDR3 totals 13 residues. In DNA form, the CDR3 reads TGTGCCAGCAGCTTGGGCTCCTACACTGAAGCTTTCTTT. Translation gives CASSLGSYTEAFF.

This clonotype appeared many times. The chain carries TRBV6-1 and TRBJ2-2; 9 nucleotides match TRBD1. Losses at the gene ends were 2 bases for V and 7 bases for J; bases not matched to a gene: 8. Germline assignment: CDR1 MNHNS and CDR2 SASEGT. This CDR3 region has 16 residues. The CDR3 DNA follows: TGTGCCAGCAGTGAAAGCGGGACAGGGTTTCGCGGGGAGCTGTTTTTT. Translating gives CASSESGTGFRGELFF.

This chain links TRBV19 with TRBJ2-1; maybe TRBD2 (6 bases). Germline loops: CDR1 LNHDA, CDR2 SQIVND (reference sequence). Deletions cut 5 bases from V and 9 bases from J, with 14 bases between. The CDR3 sequence is 13 residues long. DNA for the CDR3: TGTGCCAGTAGTGTTGAGCGGGTCGTTGAGCAGTTCTTC. It encodes CASSVERVVEQFF.

In the case of this clonotype: Possible read error: a much larger clone is one base away. The chain has TRBV9 and TRBJ1-4; D perhaps matches TRBD1 (5 bases). This CDR3 spans 14 amino acids. CDR1 and CDR2 (germline): SGDLS, YYNGEE. Between the trimmed V and J ends, which lost 2 bases and 4 bases, there was a span of 9 bases. CDR3 DNA: TGTGCCAGCAGCGTCGGTGGACATAATGAAAAACTGTTTTTT. It yields the protein CASSVGGHNEKLFF.

The sample holds many counts of this clonotype. The V and J genes are TRBV11-3 and TRBJ2-1; 8 bases are shared with TRBD1. The V gene end was trimmed by 0 bases and the J gene end by 4 bases; junction bases not matched to a gene: 2. The CDR3 contains 15 residues. The germline CDR1 and CDR2 sequences are SGHNT and YENEEA. CDR3 region: CASSLDQGAYNEQFF. As DNA, the CDR3 is TGTGCCAGCAGCTTAGACCAGGGGGCGTACAATGAGCAGTTCTTC.

This rearrangement joins TRBV30 to TRBJ2-7; D gene unclear. The CDR3 runs 14 residues. CDR1 is GTSNPN, CDR2 SVGIG, per germline (reference sequence). V was trimmed by 0 bases and J by 4 bases, leaving 13 bases between them. CDR3 bases: TGTGCCTGGAGTGTACGTGCCGGCTGGTACGAGCAGTACTTC. Translating it yields CAWSVRAGWYEQYF.

This clonotype was counted ten times or more. The chain carries TRBV2 and TRBJ2-1; D may be TRBD2 (6 bases). Germline assignment: CDR1 SNHLY and CDR2 FYNNEI. V was shortened by 7 bases and J by 0 bases, with 16 bases between the two germline ends. The CDR3 loop spans 16 amino acids. As DNA, the CDR3 is TGTGCCAGCACCCTACTAGCAGCGAGCTCCTACAATGAGCAGTTCTTC. Translating gives CASTLLAASSYNEQFF.

The table lists this clonotype with many counts. The rearrangement joins TRBV7-9 to TRBJ2-7; D perhaps matches TRBD2 (5 bases). Germline V lookup: CDR1 SEHNR, CDR2 FQNEAQ (reference sequence). Deletions cut 0 bases from V and 12 bases from J, with 15 bases between. The CDR3 consists of 13 residues. CDR3 protein: CASSLAIEGQWYF. The CDR3 nucleotides are TGTGCCAGCAGCTTAGCGATAGAGGGTCAGTGGTACTTC.

J is TRBJ2-7 and V is TRBV5-1, with 7 bases identical to TRBD2. Germline trimming cut 2 bases from V and 6 bases from J; bases unmatched to any gene: 5. The CDR3 consists of 13 residues. In germline, CDR1 is SGHRS, CDR2 YFSETQ. The CDR3 loop reads CASSLTAGVEQYV. The CDR3 bases are TGCGCCAGCAGCTTAACGGCGGGAGTCGAGCAGTACGTC.

There are many counts of this clonotype. The V and J genes are TRBV7-6 and TRBJ2-3, with 7 positions matching TRBD2. The CDR3 length is 16 residues. The junction had 7 bases not matched to a gene; V was cut back by 0 bases and J by 4 bases. Germline CDR1 SGHVS, CDR2 FNYEAQ. For the CDR3, the DNA is TGTGCCAGCAGCTTAGCAGGACTAGTGGCCGCAGATACGCAGTATTTT. This translates into CASSLAGLVAADTQYF.

At least ten counts were recorded for this clonotype. V gene TRBV15 combines with J gene TRBJ1-1; D gene uncertain. The CDR3 runs to 14 residues. Trimming pared 1 base from V and 0 bases from J, leaving 6 bases between. From germline, CDR1 is LNHNV and CDR2 YYDKDF (reference sequence). This chain's CDR3 is CATSRGHLNTEAFF. CDR3 nucleotide sequence: TGTGCCACCAGCAGAGGACATTTGAACACTGAAGCTTTCTTT.

The rearrangement links TRBV7-9 to TRBJ2-7, with TRBD2 matching 10 bases. Germline V gene sequence: CDR1 SEHNR, CDR2 FQNEAQ (reference sequence). Unmatched junction bases numbered 9, after V lost 0 bases and J lost 7 bases. The CDR3 runs to 16 residues. The CDR3 nucleotides are TGTGCCAGCAGCTTAGCTGTGGCTAGCGGGAGAATTGAGCAGTACGTC. It yields the protein CASSLAVASGRIEQYV.

This clonotype has a count of ten or more. The chain combines TRBV20-1 with TRBJ2-5; 10 bases align to TRBD2. V was pared by 6 bases and J by 3 bases, with 10 bases of the junction left unmatched. Germline V gene data show CDR1 as DFQATT and CDR2 as SNEGSKA (reference sequence). The CDR3 is 15 amino acids. This CDR3 is CSALRGLAGEETQYF. CDR3 DNA sequence: TGCAGTGCCCTCAGAGGCCTAGCGGGAGAAGAGACCCAGTACTTC.

This clonotype was counted ten times or more. V is TRBV20-1 and J is TRBJ2-7; D may be TRBD2 (6 bases). The germline gives CDR1 DFQATT, CDR2 SNEGSKA (reference sequence). This CDR3 region has 14 residues. Trimming removed 3 bases from V and 4 bases from J, with 16 bases in between. The CDR3 DNA reads as TGCAGTGCTAGCGGAGGGACCAGTCGGTACGAGCAGTACGTC. Its translation: CSASGGTSRYEQYV.

V gene TRBV19 combines with J gene TRBJ2-3; the D gene could be TRBD1 or TRBD2 (5 bases each). From germline, CDR1 is LNHDA and CDR2 SQIVND (reference sequence). The CDR3 consists of 14 residues. The V gene lost 5 bases and the J gene lost 1 base, with 10 bases spanning the gap. This CDR3 reads CASSPPGRTDTQYF. The CDR3 nucleotides are TGTGCCAGTAGTCCCCCGGGGCGCACAGATACGCAGTATTTT.

This clonotype was picked up many times. The chain employs TRBV6-1 and TRBJ2-6, with unresolved D. Germline assignment: CDR1 MNHNS and CDR2 SASEGT. CDR3 length: 14 residues. The ends were cut back, 4 bases at V and 2 bases at J, with 6 bases in the middle. CDR3 residues: CASSVLPGANVLTF. In nucleotides, the CDR3 is TGTGCCAGCAGTGTTCTACCTGGGGCCAACGTCCTGACTTTC.

This clonotype was observed at least ten times. V and J are TRBV5-1 and TRBJ2-3, with TRBD2 matching over 9 bases. V dropped 4 bases and J dropped 4; count of bases not matched to a gene: 7. The CDR3 totals 15 residues. CDR1 is SGHRS, CDR2 YFSETQ, per germline. In nucleotides, the CDR3 is TGCGCCAGCAGCCCTTCTAGCGGGATAGCAGATACGCAGTATTTT. Amino acid sequence: CASSPSSGIADTQYF.

This clonotype was picked up a small number of times. The chain recombines TRBV20-1 with TRBJ2-7; a possible D gene is TRBD1 (6 bases). The V end lost 5 bases, the J end lost 5 bases, and 19 bases lay between the germline ends. The CDR3 is 14 residues long. Germline CDR1 DFQATT, CDR2 SNEGSKA (reference sequence). The CDR3 protein is CSAPSDRTAHEQYF. The CDR3 nucleotides are TGCAGTGCTCCCTCGGACAGAACGGCCCACGAGCAGTACTTC.

In this sample, this clonotype turned up many times. This sequence joins TRBV18 and TRBJ1-1; D is undetermined. There are 14 residues in the CDR3. Germline values: CDR1 KGHSH, CDR2 LQKENI. Trimming took 3 bases from V and 1 from J, leaving 9 bases between them. CDR3 residues: CASSPSLANTEAFF. In DNA form, the CDR3 reads TGTGCCAGCTCACCTTCTCTAGCGAACACTGAAGCTTTCTTT.

Only one count was recorded for this clonotype. J is TRBJ2-3 and V is TRBV29-1; no firm D call. Germline CDR1 and CDR2: SQVTM and ANQGSEA. The V end lost 4 bases, the J end lost 4 bases, and 9 bases lay between the germline ends. The CDR3 runs 12 residues. The CDR3 protein is CSVGAGADTQYF. Here the CDR3 DNA reads TGCAGCGTTGGTGCCGGAGCAGATACGCAGTATTTT.

This clonotype was seen many times. V is TRBV6-5 and J is TRBJ1-2; the match to TRBD1 covers 10 bases. The length of the CDR3 is 15 residues. The germline V gene has CDR1 MNHEY and CDR2 SVGAGI. The J segment lost 5 bases and the V segment lost 0 bases, leaving 3 bases of the junction unmatched. The CDR3 region has the DNA TGTGCCAGCAGTTACTCGGGGACAGGGGAGTATGGCTACACCTTC. Its translation is CASSYSGTGEYGYTF.